This T cell receptor (beta chain) is from a study of post-analysis software for immune sequencing data. The V and J ends lost 5 bases and 12 bases respectively, with 13 bases between them. The CDR3 spans 10 residues. Germline V gene lookup returns CDR1 DFQATT and CDR2 SNEGSKA (reference sequence). The authors incorporated unique molecular identifiers into the TCR beta cDNA libraries. TCRdb reprocessed the PCR reads with MiXCR, giving one entry per CDR3 protein. This sample has 650,000 to 850,000 distinct CDR3 sequences, with 53% found just once. Regarding this clonotype: Its specificity is unknown.

Whole-study results and caveats: With TRBV5-6, TRBV5-1 and TRBV20-1 included, about five TRBV segments were more frequent in patients than in controls.

The receptor comes from a girl aged 10-17 years with multiple sclerosis. The chain combines TRBV20-1 with TRBJ1-2; D is uncertain. The material sequenced was blood. For the CDR3, the DNA is TGCAGTGCTGAGGGTTATGAAGACACCTTC. This encodes CSAEGYEDTF.